This T cell receptor (beta chain) was documented in a study of control samples from healthy donors and cancer patients. The V gene lost 1 base and the J gene lost 3 bases, with 2 bases spanning the gap. CDR3 size: 12 residues. In germline, CDR1 is KGHDR, CDR2 SFDVKD. The protocol was immunoSEQ multiplex PCR, while the TCRdb copy is restricted to in-frame clones and leaves out a portion. The sample has some 200,000 clones; over 85% are singletons. Sequenced sample: blood. The source of this sequence is a man aged 18 to 30 in good health. V gene TRBV24-1 combines with J gene TRBJ1-2; D remains unclear. The CDR3: CATSDFYYGYTF. CDR3 in DNA: TGTGCCACCAGTGATTTTTACTATGGCTACACCTTC.